This is a list of T cell receptor beta chains from one sample in a study of cytomegalovirus exposure and HLA in healthy donors. Profiling relied on immunoSEQ multiplex PCR, and the TCRdb table lists in-frame clones only, not all of them. This sample's table has tens of thousands of clones. The specimen sequenced was PBMCs. Receptor source: a female donor in good health and CMV-seronegative. The CDR3 runs from the conserved cysteine through the conserved F or W. D genes are given only for firm matches. Clone size is given for some rows only: seen once, a few or many times, or a class if the clone is expanded.

v_gene,len,d_gene,j_gene,abundance,CDR3aa,CDR3nt
TRBV29-1,14,TRBD1,TRBJ2-7,NA,CSVRKRDSRHEQYF,TGCAGCGTTCGAAAGAGGGACAGTCGCCACGAGCAGTACTTC
TRBV7-2,13,NA,TRBJ1-2,NA,CASSLGGSGGYTF,TGTGCCAGCAGCTTAGGAGGGTCGGGTGGCTACACCTTC
TRBV6-5,13,NA,TRBJ1-2,NA,CAIGDGQNYGYTF,TGTGCCATCGGGGACGGACAGAACTATGGCTACACCTTC
TRBV19,19,TRBD1,TRBJ1-1,NA,CASSEAGGGLGVMNTEAFF,TGTGCCAGTAGTGAGGCAGGGGGCGGCCTGGGGGTCATGAACACTGAAGCTTTCTTT
TRBV28,16,TRBD1,TRBJ1-5,NA,CASSLRTGGGNQPQHF,TGTGCCAGCAGTTTACGGACAGGGGGCGGGAATCAGCCCCAGCATTTT
TRBV11-3,17,TRBD1,TRBJ1-1,NA,CASSLGDRGRQATEAFF,TGTGCCAGCAGCTTGGGCGACAGGGGGCGACAGGCCACTGAAGCTTTCTTT
TRBV7-9,14,TRBD1,TRBJ1-1,NA,CASSARTGHTEAFF,TGTGCCAGCAGCGCCCGGACAGGGCACACTGAAGCTTTCTTT
TRBV7-9,14,NA,TRBJ2-7,NA,CASSLGPSGYEQYF,TGTGCCAGCAGCTTAGGCCCCTCGGGCTACGAGCAGTACTTC
TRBV2,10,NA,TRBJ2-1,medium-sized,CASGGTQQFF,TGTGCCAGCGGAGGGACTCAGCAGTTCTTC
TRBV14,15,NA,TRBJ2-2,NA,CASSQYGGATGELFF,TGTGCCAGCAGCCAATATGGAGGGGCCACCGGGGAGCTGTTTTTT
TRBV6-5,15,NA,TRBJ1-2,NA,CASSYSRGPNYGYTF,TGTGCCAGCAGTTACTCAAGGGGCCCCAACTATGGCTACACCTTC
TRBV11-2,14,TRBD1,TRBJ1-4,NA,CASSIHRGSEKLFF,TGTGCCAGCAGCATACACAGGGGAAGTGAAAAACTGTTTTTT
TRBV5-6,17,TRBD1,TRBJ1-3,NA,CASSLDPRGHSGNTIYF,TGTGCCAGCAGCTTGGATCCCAGGGGGCACTCTGGAAACACCATATATTTT
TRBV4-1,14,NA,TRBJ1-2,NA,CASSQEGSPYGYTF,TGCGCCAGCAGCCAAGAGGGCAGCCCCTACGGCTACACCTTC
TRBV4-2,19,TRBD2,TRBJ2-7,NA,CASSQAASGINLLGYEQYF,TGTGCCAGCAGCCAAGCGGCTAGCGGGATAAACCTCTTGGGCTACGAGCAGTACTTC
TRBV2,15,TRBD2,TRBJ2-1,NA,CASSFQREGANEQFF,TGTGCCAGCAGTTTCCAGCGGGAGGGGGCCAATGAGCAGTTCTTC
TRBV5-4,11,NA,TRBJ2-1,NA,CASSQGEVQFF,TGTGCCAGCAGTCAAGGGGAGGTGCAGTTCTTC
TRBV5-1,13,TRBD1,TRBJ1-2,NA,CASSFDREDGYTF,TGCGCCAGCAGCTTCGACAGGGAGGACGGCTACACCTTC
TRBV18,16,TRBD1,TRBJ2-5,NA,CASSPLRTGIQETQYF,TGTGCCAGCTCCCCGCTCCGGACAGGTATCCAAGAGACCCAGTACTTC
TRBV5-1,14,TRBD1,TRBJ1-1,NA,CASRGQSMNTEAFF,TGCGCCAGCAGGGGACAGTCCATGAACACTGAAGCTTTCTTT
TRBV11-2,12,TRBD1,TRBJ1-1,NA,CASRQGNTEAFF,TGTGCCAGTCGACAGGGGAACACTGAAGCTTTCTTT
TRBV6-5,15,TRBD2,TRBJ2-7,NA,CASSYSGLGSYEQYF,TGTGCCAGCAGTTACTCGGGACTAGGCTCCTACGAGCAGTACTTC
TRBV7-9,14,NA,TRBJ2-1,NA,CASQVGAGDNEQFF,TGTGCCAGCCAAGTTGGGGCTGGGGACAATGAGCAGTTCTTC
TRBV5-1,14,TRBD2,TRBJ2-1,NA,CASSLQRETNEQFF,TGCGCCAGCAGCCTGCAGCGGGAGACAAATGAGCAGTTCTTC
TRBV5-1,13,NA,TRBJ2-1,NA,CASSITRDNEQFF,TGCGCCAGCAGCATTACTAGAGACAATGAGCAGTTCTTC
TRBV6-6,13,NA,TRBJ2-7,NA,CASSYGLAYEQYF,TGTGCCAGCAGTTACGGCCTAGCGTACGAGCAGTACTTC
TRBV27,15,TRBD1,TRBJ1-2,NA,CASRMGGQGNYGYTF,TGTGCCAGCAGGATGGGCGGACAGGGTAACTATGGCTACACCTTC
TRBV6-1,14,NA,TRBJ2-7,NA,CASRPTGMDGEQYF,TGTGCCAGCAGGCCCACAGGGATGGATGGGGAGCAGTACTTC
TRBV4-2,14,NA,TRBJ1-6,NA,CASSQDEEDSPLHF,TGTGCCAGCAGCCAAGATGAGGAGGACTCACCCCTCCACTTT
TRBV6-5,13,TRBD2,TRBJ2-7,NA,CASRGLTSYEQYF,TGTGCCAGCAGGGGACTAACCAGCTACGAGCAGTACTTC
TRBV6-1,14,NA,TRBJ2-2,NA,CASRLLFDTGELFF,TGTGCCAGCAGGCTACTATTTGACACCGGGGAGCTGTTTTTT
TRBV4-2,13,NA,TRBJ2-3,NA,CASSPKLGDTQYF,TGTGCCAGCAGCCCAAAACTAGGAGATACGCAGTATTTT